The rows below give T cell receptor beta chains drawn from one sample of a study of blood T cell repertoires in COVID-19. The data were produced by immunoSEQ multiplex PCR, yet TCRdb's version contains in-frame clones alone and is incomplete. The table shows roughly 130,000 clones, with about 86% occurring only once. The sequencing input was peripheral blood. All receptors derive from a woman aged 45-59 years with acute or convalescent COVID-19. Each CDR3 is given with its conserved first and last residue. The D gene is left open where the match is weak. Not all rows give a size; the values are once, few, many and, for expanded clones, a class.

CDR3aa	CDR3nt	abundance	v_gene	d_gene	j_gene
CASSLGQGNEQFF	TGTGCCAGCAGCTTAGGACAGGGCAATGAGCAGTTCTTC	once	TRBV5-8	TRBD1	TRBJ2-1
CASNLFFIRWQVISLSYNEQFF	TGCGCCAGCAATCTATTCTTTATACGGTGGCAGGTAATTTCGCTTTCCTACAATGAGCAGTTCTTC	NA	TRBV23-1	NA	TRBJ2-1
CASTSGDQPQHF	TGTGCCAGCACCTCAGGCGATCAGCCCCAGCATTTT	NA	TRBV5-5	NA	TRBJ1-5
CASSQVHRGSRGYTF	TGTGCCAGCAGCCAAGTTCACAGGGGGTCGAGGGGCTACACCTTC	once	TRBV3-1/TRBV3-2	TRBD1	TRBJ1-2
CASRGQGNQPQHF	TGTGCCAGCCGCGGACAGGGGAATCAGCCCCAGCATTTT	NA	TRBV27	TRBD1	TRBJ1-5
CASSVGAGTDTQYF	TGTGCCAGCAGCGTAGGCGCTGGCACAGATACGCAGTATTTT	NA	TRBV9	NA	TRBJ2-3
CASSSREGVYGYTF	TGTGCCAGCAGCTCGAGAGAGGGGGTATATGGCTACACCTTC	NA	TRBV5-4	NA	TRBJ1-2
CASSHRGNYGYTF	TGTGCCAGCAGCCACAGGGGTAACTATGGCTACACCTTC	many	TRBV3-1/TRBV3-2	NA	TRBJ1-2
CASSITDRGGTEAFF	TGTGCCAGTAGTATCACCGACAGGGGAGGTACTGAAGCTTTCTTT	NA	TRBV19	TRBD1	TRBJ1-1
CASSLGQDSYEQYF	TGTGCCAGCAGTTTGGGACAGGACTCCTACGAGCAGTACTTC	NA	TRBV6-5	TRBD1	TRBJ2-7
CASSEYRGSFSYNEQFF	TGTGCCAGCAGTGAGTACAGGGGGTCTTTTTCCTACAATGAGCAGTTCTTC	NA	TRBV6-1	TRBD1	TRBJ2-1
CASSSGQGRAFF	TGTGCCAGCAGTTCAGGACAGGGGAGAGCTTTCTTT	NA	TRBV12-3/TRBV12-4	TRBD1	TRBJ1-1
CASSLEGGGREAFF	TGCGCCAGCAGCTTGGAAGGCGGGGGGCGGGAAGCTTTCTTT	NA	TRBV5-1	NA	TRBJ1-1
CASSQEVSIRGNTEAFF	TGTGCCAGCAGCCAAGAAGTGTCGATCCGAGGGAACACTGAAGCTTTCTTT	NA	TRBV3-1/TRBV3-2	NA	TRBJ1-1
CASSQGTGGNTEAFF	TGTGCCAGCTCACAAGGGACAGGGGGGAACACTGAAGCTTTCTTT	once	TRBV18	TRBD1	TRBJ1-1
CASSPNVIGTAYEQYF	TGTGCCAGCTCACCAAATGTTATCGGGACAGCGTACGAGCAGTACTTC	once	TRBV18	TRBD1	TRBJ2-7
CATSEPGQNYGYTF	TGTGCCACCAGTGAGCCGGGACAGAACTATGGCTACACCTTC	once	TRBV24-1	TRBD1	TRBJ1-2
CASRLGQVYGYTF	TGTGCCAGCAGACTGGGACAAGTCTATGGCTACACCTTC	few	TRBV2	NA	TRBJ1-2
CASSQRRTGADSPLHF	TGCGCCAGCAGCCAAAGGCGGACAGGGGCTGATTCACCCCTCCACTTT	NA	TRBV4-1	TRBD1	TRBJ1-6
CASRFSGSGYTF	TGTGCCAGCAGGTTCAGTGGTTCTGGCTACACCTTC	NA	TRBV12-3/TRBV12-4	NA	TRBJ1-2
CASSEARQVKNIQYF	TGTGCCAGCAGTGAAGCTAGGCAGGTCAAAAACATTCAGTACTTC	NA	TRBV2	NA	TRBJ2-4
CASSPGQAYYNEQFF	TGTGCCAGCTCACCGGGACAGGCCTACTACAATGAGCAGTTCTTC	NA	TRBV18	TRBD1	TRBJ2-1
CASRAGSYEQYF	TGTGCCAGCAGGGCAGGGTCCTACGAGCAGTACTTC	NA	TRBV6-5	NA	TRBJ2-7
CASTQDRQGTDEAFF	TGTGCCAGTACTCAAGATCGACAGGGAACGGATGAAGCTTTCTTT	few	TRBV19	TRBD1	TRBJ1-1
CASSFSAGDGYGYTF	TGTGCCAGCAGTTTCTCCGCAGGGGATGGATATGGCTACACCTTC	NA	TRBV28	NA	TRBJ1-2
CASSDIENQPQHF	TGTGCCAGCAGTGACATAGAGAATCAGCCCCAGCATTTT	once	TRBV6-1	NA	TRBJ1-5
CAIRPRQGADKSNQPQHF	TGTGCCATCAGACCAAGACAGGGGGCAGATAAAAGCAATCAGCCCCAGCATTTT	NA	TRBV10-3	TRBD1	TRBJ1-5
CASNLQGTDSYEQYF	TGTGCCAGCAATTTACAGGGGACAGACTCCTACGAGCAGTACTTC	NA	TRBV9	TRBD1	TRBJ2-7
CASSALRGTYGYTF	TGTGCCAGCAGCGCCCTGCGCGGCACCTATGGCTACACCTTC	NA	TRBV9	NA	TRBJ1-2
CASSIDLAGPQNEQFF	TGTGCCAGTAGTATAGACCTAGCGGGTCCCCAAAATGAGCAGTTCTTC	few	TRBV19	TRBD2	TRBJ2-1
CASSEAAGSYEQYF	TGTGCCAGCAGTGAAGCGGCGGGCTCCTACGAGCAGTACTTC	NA	TRBV6-1	NA	TRBJ2-7
CASSFDSPGTEAFF	TGTGCCAGCAGTTTTGACTCCCCAGGGACTGAAGCTTTCTTT	NA	TRBV6-5	NA	TRBJ1-1
CSAGTGTGELFF	TGCAGCGCCGGGACAGGGACCGGGGAGCTGTTTTTT	NA	TRBV29-1	TRBD1	TRBJ2-2
CASNFGTDTQYF	TGTGCCAGCAATTTCGGCACAGATACGCAGTATTTT	NA	TRBV7-8	NA	TRBJ2-3
CASSLVGGLLAEYGYTF	TGTGCCAGCAGCTTAGTTGGGGGACTCCTGGCGGAGTATGGCTACACCTTC	NA	TRBV7-2	NA	TRBJ1-2
CASSQGTGNTEAFF	TGTGCCAGCAGCCAAGGGACAGGGAACACTGAAGCTTTCTTT	few	TRBV3-1/TRBV3-2	TRBD1	TRBJ1-1
CASSPRTSGAYEQYF	TGTGCCAGCAGCCCAAGGACTAGCGGAGCCTACGAGCAGTACTTC	NA	TRBV25-1	TRBD2	TRBJ2-7
CASSPKDRESSNQPQHF	TGTGCCAGCTCACCCAAGGACAGGGAATCGAGCAATCAGCCCCAGCATTTT	NA	TRBV18	TRBD1	TRBJ1-5
CASRTYRGIEGTEAFF	TGTGCCAGCAGAACCTACAGGGGGATCGAAGGGACTGAAGCTTTCTTT	few	TRBV2	TRBD1	TRBJ1-1
CASRWTGFYEQYF	TGTGCCAGCCGCTGGACGGGGTTCTACGAGCAGTACTTC	NA	TRBV21-1	NA	TRBJ2-7
CASSQGPTANYGYTF	TGCGCCAGCAGCCAAGGCCCGACAGCTAACTATGGCTACACCTTC	NA	TRBV4-1	NA	TRBJ1-2
CAWRRDSSGTGELFF	TGTGCCTGGAGAAGGGATTCCTCGGGGACCGGGGAGCTGTTTTTT	NA	TRBV30	NA	TRBJ2-2
CASSQTGTVSYNEQFF	TGTGCCAGCTCACAAACCGGGACAGTGTCCTACAATGAGCAGTTCTTC	NA	TRBV18	TRBD1	TRBJ2-1
CASSNPGLASGELFF	TGTGCCAGCAGCAACCCGGGACTAGCCTCCGGGGAGCTGTTTTTT	few	TRBV5-4	TRBD2	TRBJ2-2
CASSLRQGSEKLFF	TGTGCCAGCAGCTTGAGACAGGGGAGTGAAAAACTGTTTTTT	NA	TRBV7-2	TRBD1	TRBJ1-4
CSASLSRAYYGYTF	TGCAGTGCTAGTCTATCGAGGGCTTACTATGGCTACACCTTC	NA	TRBV20-1	NA	TRBJ1-2
CASSLFGRAEGYTF	TGTGCCAGCAGCTTATTCGGCAGGGCTGAAGGCTACACCTTC	NA	TRBV11-1	NA	TRBJ1-2
CASSLSGGGDGSYEQYF	TGTGCCAGCAGTTTATCAGGAGGAGGGGATGGCTCCTACGAGCAGTACTTC	NA	TRBV27	NA	TRBJ2-7
CASRLPGTGYHGYTF	TGTGCCAGCAGATTACCCGGGACAGGGTACCATGGCTACACCTTC	NA	TRBV6-5	TRBD1	TRBJ1-2
CATCRGQSYEQYF	TGTGCCACCTGTAGGGGACAGTCCTACGAGCAGTACTTC	NA	TRBV6-1	TRBD1	TRBJ2-7
CSVEERINYGYTF	TGCAGCGTTGAAGAGCGTATCAACTATGGCTACACCTTC	once	TRBV29-1	NA	TRBJ1-2
CASSWGLAGDTDTQYF	TGTGCCAGCAGCTGGGGACTAGCGGGGGACACGGATACGCAGTATTTT	few	TRBV5-6	TRBD2	TRBJ2-3
CASGTGSGYTF	TGTGCCAGCGGAACAGGGTCCGGCTACACCTTC	NA	TRBV6-5	NA	TRBJ1-2
CASSSLWTGESEKLFF	TGTGCCAGCAGTTCCCTGTGGACAGGGGAAAGTGAAAAACTGTTTTTT	NA	TRBV27	TRBD1	TRBJ1-4
CAISDSAQTNYGYTF	TGTGCCATCAGTGATTCAGCACAGACTAACTATGGCTACACCTTC	NA	TRBV10-3	NA	TRBJ1-2